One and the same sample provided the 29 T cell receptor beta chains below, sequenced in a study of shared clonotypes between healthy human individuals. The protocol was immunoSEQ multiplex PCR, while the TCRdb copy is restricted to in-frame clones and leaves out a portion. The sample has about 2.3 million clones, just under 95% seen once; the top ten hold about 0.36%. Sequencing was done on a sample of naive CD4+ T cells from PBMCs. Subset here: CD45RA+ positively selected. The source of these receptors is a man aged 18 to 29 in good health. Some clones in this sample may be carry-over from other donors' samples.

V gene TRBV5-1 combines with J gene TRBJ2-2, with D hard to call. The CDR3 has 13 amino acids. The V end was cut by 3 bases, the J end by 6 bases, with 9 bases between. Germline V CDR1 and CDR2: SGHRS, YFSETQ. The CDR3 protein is CASSSQDAGELFF. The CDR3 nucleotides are TGCGCCAGCAGCTCCCAAGATGCCGGGGAGCTGTTTTTT.

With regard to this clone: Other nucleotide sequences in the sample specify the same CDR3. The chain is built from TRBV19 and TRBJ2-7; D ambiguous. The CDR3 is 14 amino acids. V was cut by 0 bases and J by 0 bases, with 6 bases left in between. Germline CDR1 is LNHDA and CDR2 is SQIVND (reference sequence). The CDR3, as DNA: TGTGCCAGTAGTATAGAACGGCTCTCCTACGAGCAGTACTTC. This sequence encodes CASSIERLSYEQYF.

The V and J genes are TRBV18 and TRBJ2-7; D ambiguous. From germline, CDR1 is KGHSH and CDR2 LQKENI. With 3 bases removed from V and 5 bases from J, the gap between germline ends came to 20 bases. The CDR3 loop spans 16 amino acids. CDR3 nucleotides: TGTGCCAGCTCACCGCCCTCAGCCCGAGTTATACACGAGCAGTACTTC. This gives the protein CASSPPSARVIHEQYF.

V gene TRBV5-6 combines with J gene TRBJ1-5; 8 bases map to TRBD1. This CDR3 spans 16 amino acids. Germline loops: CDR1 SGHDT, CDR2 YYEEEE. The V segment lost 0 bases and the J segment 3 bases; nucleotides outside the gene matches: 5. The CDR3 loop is CASSLGTGSPNQPQHF. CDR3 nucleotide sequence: TGTGCCAGCAGCTTGGGGACAGGGAGTCCCAATCAGCCCCAGCATTTT.

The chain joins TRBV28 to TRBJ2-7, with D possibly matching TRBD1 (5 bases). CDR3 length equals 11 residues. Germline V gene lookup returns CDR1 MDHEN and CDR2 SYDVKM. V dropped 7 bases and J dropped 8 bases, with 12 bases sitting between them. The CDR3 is CASNLQEQQYF. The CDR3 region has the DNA TGTGCCAGCAACTTACAGGAGCAGCAGTACTTC.

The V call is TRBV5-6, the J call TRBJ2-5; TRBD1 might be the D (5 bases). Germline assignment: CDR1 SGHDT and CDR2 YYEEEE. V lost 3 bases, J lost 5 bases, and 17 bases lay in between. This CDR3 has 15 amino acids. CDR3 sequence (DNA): TGTGCCAGCAGCTCCGTGATGGGGCTGGGGGAGACCCAGTACTTC. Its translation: CASSSVMGLGETQYF.

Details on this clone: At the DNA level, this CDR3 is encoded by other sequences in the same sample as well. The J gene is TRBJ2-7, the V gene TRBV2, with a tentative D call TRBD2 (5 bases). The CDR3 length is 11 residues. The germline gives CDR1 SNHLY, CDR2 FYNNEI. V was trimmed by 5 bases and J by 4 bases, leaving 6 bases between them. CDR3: CASSRGYEQYF. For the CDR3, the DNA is TGTGCCAGCAGTAGAGGGTACGAGCAGTACTTC.

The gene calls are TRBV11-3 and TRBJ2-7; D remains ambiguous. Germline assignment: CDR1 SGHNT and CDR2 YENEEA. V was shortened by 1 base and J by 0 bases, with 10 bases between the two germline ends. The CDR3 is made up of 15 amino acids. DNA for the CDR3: TGTGCCAGCAGCTTAGCGGCTCTAAGCTCCTACGAGCAGTACTTC. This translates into CASSLAALSSYEQYF.

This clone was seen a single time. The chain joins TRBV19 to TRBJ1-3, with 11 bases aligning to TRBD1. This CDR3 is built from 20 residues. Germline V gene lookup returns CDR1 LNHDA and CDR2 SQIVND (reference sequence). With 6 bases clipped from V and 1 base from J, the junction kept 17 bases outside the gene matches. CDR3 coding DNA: TGTGCCAGTAGGGGACGGACAGGGGGCGCGTGGTCAGGATCTGGAAACACCATATATTTT. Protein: CASRGRTGGAWSGSGNTIYF.

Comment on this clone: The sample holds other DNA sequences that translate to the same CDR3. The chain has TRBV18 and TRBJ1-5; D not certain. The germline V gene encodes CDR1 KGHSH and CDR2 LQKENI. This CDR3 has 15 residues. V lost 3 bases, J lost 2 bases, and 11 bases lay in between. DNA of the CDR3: TGTGCCAGCTCACCTCCGGAGGCAGGCAATCAGCCCCAGCATTTT. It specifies CASSPPEAGNQPQHF. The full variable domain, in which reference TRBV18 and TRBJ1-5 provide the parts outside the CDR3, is NAGVMQNPRHLVRRRGQEARLRCSPMKGHSHVYWYRQLPEEGLKFMVYLQKENIIDESGMPKERFSAEFPKEGPSILRIQQVVRGDSAAYFCASSPPEAGNQPQHFGDGTRLSIL.

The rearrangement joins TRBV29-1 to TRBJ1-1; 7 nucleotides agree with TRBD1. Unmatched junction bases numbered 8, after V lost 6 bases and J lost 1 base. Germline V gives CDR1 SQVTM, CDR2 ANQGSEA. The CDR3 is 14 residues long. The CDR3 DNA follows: TGCAGCGTGGGGAGGGACAGCAGGAACACTGAAGCTTTCTTT. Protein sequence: CSVGRDSRNTEAFF.

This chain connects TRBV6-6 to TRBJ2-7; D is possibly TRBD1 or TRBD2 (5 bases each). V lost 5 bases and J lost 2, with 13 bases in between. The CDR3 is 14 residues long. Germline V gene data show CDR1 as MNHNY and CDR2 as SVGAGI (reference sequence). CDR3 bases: TGTGCCAGCAGTCCCATTCGGGACGCCTACGAGCAGTACTTC. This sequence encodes CASSPIRDAYEQYF.

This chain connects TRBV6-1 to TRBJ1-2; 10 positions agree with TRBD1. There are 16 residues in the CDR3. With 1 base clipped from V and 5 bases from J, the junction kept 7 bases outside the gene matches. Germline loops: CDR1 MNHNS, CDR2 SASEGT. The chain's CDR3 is CASSEGPGQGLYGYTF. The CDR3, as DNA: TGTGCCAGCAGTGAAGGGCCGGGACAGGGGCTTTATGGCTACACCTTC.

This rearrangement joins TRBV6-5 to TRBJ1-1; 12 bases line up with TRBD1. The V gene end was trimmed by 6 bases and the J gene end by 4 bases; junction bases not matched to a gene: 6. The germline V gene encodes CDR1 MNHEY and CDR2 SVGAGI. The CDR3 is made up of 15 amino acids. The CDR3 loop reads CASRFPGQGATEAFF. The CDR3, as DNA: TGTGCCAGCAGATTCCCGGGACAGGGGGCCACTGAAGCTTTCTTT.

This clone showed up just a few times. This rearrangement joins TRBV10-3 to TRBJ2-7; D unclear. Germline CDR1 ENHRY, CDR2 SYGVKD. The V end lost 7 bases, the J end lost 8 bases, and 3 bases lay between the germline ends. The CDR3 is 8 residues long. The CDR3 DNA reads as TGTGCCATCAAGAAGCAGTACTTC. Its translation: CAIKKQYF.

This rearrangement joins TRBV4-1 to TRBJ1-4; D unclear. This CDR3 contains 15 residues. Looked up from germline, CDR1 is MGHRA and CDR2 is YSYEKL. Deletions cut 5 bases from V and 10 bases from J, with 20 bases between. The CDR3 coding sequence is TGCGCCAGCAGCGGACTACAGAGTACCCCGGGAAAACTGTTTTTT. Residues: CASSGLQSTPGKLFF.

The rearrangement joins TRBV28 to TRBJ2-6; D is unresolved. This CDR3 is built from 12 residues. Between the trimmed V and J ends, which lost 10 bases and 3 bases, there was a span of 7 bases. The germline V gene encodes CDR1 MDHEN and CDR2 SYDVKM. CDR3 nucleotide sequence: TGTGCCACTAACGTTGGGGCCAACGTCCTGACTTTC. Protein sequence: CATNVGANVLTF.

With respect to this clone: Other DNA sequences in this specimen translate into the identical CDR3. The chain's CDR3 is CASSPPRGETQYF. The CDR3 DNA is TGTGCCAGCTCACCACCCAGGGGAGAGACCCAGTACTTC. This chain connects TRBV18 to TRBJ2-5; D is perhaps TRBD1 (6 bases). The germline V gene encodes CDR1 KGHSH and CDR2 LQKENI. The CDR3 is 13 residues long. V lost 0 bases and J lost 4, with 6 bases in between.

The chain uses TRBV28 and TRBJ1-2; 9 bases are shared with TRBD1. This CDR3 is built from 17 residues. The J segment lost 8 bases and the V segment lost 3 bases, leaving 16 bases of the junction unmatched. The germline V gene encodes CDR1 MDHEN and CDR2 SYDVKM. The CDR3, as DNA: TGTGCCAGCAGTTTGGGGACGTTTACAGGGGGCGCCGGGGGCTACACCTTC. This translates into CASSLGTFTGGAGGYTF.

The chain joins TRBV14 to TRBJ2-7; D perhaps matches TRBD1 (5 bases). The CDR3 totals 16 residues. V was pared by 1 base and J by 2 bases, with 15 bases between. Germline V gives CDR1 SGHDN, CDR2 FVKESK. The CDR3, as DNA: TGTGCCAGCAGCCAAGCGCAGGGTTTCCGGACCTACGAGCAGTACTTC. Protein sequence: CASSQAQGFRTYEQYF.

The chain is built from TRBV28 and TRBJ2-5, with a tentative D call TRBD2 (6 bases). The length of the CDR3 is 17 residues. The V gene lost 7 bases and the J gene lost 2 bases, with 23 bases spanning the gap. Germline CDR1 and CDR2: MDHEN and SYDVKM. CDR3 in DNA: TGTGCCAGCAAAACGGGAGCAAATTGGGAAAGACAAGAGACCCAGTACTTC. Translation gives CASKTGANWERQETQYF. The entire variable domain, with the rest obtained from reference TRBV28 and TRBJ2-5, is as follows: DVKVTQSSRYLVKRTGEKVFLECVQDMDHENMFWYRQDPGLGLRLIYFSYDVKMKEKGDIPEGYSVSREKKERFSLILESASTNQTSMYLCASKTGANWERQETQYFGPGTRLLVL.

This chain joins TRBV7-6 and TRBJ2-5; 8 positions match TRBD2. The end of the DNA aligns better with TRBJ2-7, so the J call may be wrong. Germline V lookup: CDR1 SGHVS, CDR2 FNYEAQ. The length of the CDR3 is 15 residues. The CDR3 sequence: CASSPESGSSYEQYF. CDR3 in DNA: TGTGCCAGCAGCCCAGAGAGCGGGAGCTCCTACGAGCAGTACTTC.

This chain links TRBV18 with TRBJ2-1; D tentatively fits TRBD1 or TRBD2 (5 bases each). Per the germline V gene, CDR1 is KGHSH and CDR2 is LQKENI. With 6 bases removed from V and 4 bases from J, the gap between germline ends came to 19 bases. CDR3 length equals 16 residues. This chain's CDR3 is CASSRLEGILYNEQFF. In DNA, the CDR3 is TGTGCCAGCTCGCGGCTAGAGGGGATACTTTACAATGAGCAGTTCTTC.

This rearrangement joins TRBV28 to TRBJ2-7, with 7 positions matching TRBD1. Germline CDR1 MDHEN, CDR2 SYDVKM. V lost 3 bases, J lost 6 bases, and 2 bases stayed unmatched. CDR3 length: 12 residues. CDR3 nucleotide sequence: TGTGCCAGCAGTTTTACAGGGGTCGAGCAGTACTTC. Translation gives CASSFTGVEQYF.

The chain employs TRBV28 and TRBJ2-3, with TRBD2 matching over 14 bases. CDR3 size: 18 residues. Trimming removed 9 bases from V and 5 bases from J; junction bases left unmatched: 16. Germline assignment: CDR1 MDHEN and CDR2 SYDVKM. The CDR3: CASRTMGLAGVLEDTQYF. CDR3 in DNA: TGTGCCAGTAGGACCATGGGACTAGCGGGAGTGTTGGAAGATACGCAGTATTTT.

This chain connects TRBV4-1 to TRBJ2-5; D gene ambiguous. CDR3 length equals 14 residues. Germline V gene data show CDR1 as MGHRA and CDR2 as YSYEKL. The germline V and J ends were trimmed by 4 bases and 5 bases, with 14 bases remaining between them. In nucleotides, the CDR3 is TGCGCCAGCAGCCGACAAGTTGGAGTGGAGACCCAGTACTTC. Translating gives CASSRQVGVETQYF.

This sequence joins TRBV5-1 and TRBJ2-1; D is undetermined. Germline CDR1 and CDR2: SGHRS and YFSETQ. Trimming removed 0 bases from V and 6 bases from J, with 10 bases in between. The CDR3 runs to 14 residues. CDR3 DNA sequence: TGCGCCAGCAGCTTGGTAGCCCTGGGCAATGAGCAGTTCTTC. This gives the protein CASSLVALGNEQFF.

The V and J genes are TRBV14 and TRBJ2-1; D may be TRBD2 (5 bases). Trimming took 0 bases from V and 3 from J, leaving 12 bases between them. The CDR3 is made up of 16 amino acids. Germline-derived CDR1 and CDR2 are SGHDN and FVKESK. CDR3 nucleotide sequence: TGTGCCAGCAGCCAAGATCGGGGATCAATCTACAATGAGCAGTTCTTC. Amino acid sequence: CASSQDRGSIYNEQFF.

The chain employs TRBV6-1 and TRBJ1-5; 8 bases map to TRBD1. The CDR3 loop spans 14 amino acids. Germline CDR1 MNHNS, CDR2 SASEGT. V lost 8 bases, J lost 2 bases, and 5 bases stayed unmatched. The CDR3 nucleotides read TGTGCCAGCGTCCAGGGGGCAGGCAATCAGCCCCAGCATTTT. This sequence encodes CASVQGAGNQPQHF.